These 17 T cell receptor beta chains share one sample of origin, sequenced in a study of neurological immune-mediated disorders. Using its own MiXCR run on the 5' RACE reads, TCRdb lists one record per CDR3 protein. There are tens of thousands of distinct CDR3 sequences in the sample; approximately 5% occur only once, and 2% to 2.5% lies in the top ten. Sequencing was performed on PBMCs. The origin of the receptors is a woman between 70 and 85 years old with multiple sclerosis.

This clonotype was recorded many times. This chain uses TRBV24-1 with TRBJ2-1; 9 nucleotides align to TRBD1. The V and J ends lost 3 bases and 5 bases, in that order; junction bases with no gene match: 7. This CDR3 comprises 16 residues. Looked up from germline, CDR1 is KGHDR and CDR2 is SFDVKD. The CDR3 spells CATSDRDRAKNNEQFF. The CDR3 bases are TGTGCCACCAGTGATCGGGACAGGGCGAAAAACAATGAGCAGTTCTTC.

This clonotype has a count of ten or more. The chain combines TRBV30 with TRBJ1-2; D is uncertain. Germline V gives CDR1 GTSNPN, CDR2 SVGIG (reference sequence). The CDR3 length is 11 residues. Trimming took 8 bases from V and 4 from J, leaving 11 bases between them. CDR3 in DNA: TGTGCCGAAGGGATAGGCTATGGCTACACCTTC. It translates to CAEGIGYGYTF. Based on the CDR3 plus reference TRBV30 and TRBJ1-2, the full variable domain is SQTIHQWPATLVQPVGSPLSLECTVEGTSNPNLYWYRQAAGRGLQLLFYSVGIGQISSEVPQNLSASRPQDRQFILSSKKLLLSDSGFYLCAEGIGYGYTFGSGTRLTVV.

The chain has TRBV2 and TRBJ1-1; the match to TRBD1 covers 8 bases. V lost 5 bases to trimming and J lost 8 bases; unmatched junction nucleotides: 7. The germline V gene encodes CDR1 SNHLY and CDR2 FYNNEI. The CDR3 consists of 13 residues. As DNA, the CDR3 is TGTGCCAGCAGTCGTACAGGGGGAGGAGAAGCTTTCTTT. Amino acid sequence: CASSRTGGGEAFF.

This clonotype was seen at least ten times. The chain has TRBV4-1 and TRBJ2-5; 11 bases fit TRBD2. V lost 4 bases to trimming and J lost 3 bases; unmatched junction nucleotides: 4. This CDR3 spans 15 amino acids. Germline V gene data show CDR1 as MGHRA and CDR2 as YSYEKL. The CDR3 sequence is CASSLGTSGKETQYF. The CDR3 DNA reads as TGCGCCAGCAGCCTTGGGACTAGCGGAAAAGAGACCCAGTACTTC.

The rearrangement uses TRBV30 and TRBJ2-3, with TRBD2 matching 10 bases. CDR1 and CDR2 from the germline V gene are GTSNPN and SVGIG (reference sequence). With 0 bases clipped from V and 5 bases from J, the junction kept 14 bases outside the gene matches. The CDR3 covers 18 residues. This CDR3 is CAWSVWFGASGSRDTQYF. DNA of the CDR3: TGTGCCTGGAGTGTATGGTTTGGGGCTAGCGGGAGTAGAGATACGCAGTATTTT.

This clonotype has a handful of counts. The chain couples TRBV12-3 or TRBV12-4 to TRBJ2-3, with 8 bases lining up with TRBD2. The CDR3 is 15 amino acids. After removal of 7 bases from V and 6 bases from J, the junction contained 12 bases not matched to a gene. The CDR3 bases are TGTGCCAGCAACCGTGCGGGAGGTTATTTTGATACGCAGTATTTT. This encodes CASNRAGGYFDTQYF.

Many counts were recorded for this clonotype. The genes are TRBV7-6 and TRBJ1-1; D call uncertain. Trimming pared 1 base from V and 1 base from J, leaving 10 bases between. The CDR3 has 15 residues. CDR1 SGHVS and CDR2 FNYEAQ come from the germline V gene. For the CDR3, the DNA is TGTGCCAGCAGCTTAGTCGGTTCAGCGAACACTGAAGCTTTCTTT. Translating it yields CASSLVGSANTEAFF.

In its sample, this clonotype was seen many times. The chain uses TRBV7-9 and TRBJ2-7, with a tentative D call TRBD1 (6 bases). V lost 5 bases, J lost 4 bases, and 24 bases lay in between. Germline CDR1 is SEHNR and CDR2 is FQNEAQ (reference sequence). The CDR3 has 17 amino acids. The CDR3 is CASSNPTGETGRYEQYF. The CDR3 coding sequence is TGTGCCAGCAGCAACCCAACAGGAGAGACAGGCCGTTACGAGCAGTACTTC.

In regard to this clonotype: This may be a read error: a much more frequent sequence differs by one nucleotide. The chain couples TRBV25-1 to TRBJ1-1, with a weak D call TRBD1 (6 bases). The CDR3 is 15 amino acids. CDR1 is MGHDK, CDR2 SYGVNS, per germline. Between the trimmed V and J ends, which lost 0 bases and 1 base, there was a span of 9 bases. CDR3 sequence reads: CASSEYGGQNTEAFF. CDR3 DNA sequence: TGTGCCAGCAGTGAATACGGGGGACAGAACACTGAAGCTTTCTTT. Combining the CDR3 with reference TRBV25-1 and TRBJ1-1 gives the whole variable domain EADIYQTPRYLVIGTGKKITLECSQTMGHDKMYWYQQDPGMELHLIHYSYGVNSTEKGDLSSESTVSRIRTEHFPLTLESARPSHTSQYLCASSEYGGQNTEAFFGQGTRLTVV.

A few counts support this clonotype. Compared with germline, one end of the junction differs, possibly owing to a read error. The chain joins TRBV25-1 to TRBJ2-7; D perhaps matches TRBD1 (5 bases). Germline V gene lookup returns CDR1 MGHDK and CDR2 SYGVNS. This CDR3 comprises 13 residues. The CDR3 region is CASSDLLGHDWDF. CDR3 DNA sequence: TGTGCCAGCAGTGATCTCCTAGGACACGACTGGGACTTC.

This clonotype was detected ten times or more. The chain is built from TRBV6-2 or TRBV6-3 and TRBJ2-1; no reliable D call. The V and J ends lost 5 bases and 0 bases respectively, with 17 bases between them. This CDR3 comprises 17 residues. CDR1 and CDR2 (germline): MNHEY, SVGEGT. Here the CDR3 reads CASSPIAGSISYNEQFF. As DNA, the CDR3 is TGTGCCAGCAGTCCCATCGCCGGCAGTATCTCCTACAATGAGCAGTTCTTC.

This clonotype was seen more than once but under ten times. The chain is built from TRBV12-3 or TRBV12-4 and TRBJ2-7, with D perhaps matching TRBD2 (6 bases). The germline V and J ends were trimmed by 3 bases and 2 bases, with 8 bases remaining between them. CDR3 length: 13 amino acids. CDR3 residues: CASSFGEAYEQYF. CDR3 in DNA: TGTGCCAGCAGTTTTGGGGAGGCCTACGAGCAGTACTTC.

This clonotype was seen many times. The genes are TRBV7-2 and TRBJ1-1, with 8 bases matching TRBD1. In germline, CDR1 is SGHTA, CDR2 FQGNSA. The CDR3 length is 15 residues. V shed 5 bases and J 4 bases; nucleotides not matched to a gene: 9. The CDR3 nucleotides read TGTGCCAGCAGCACGACAGGGGAAGGGATCACTGAAGCTTTCTTT. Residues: CASSTTGEGITEAFF. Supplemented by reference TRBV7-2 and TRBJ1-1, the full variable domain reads GAGVSQSPSNKVTEKGKDVELRCDPISGHTALYWYRQSLGQGLEFLIYFQGNSAPDKSGLPSDRFSAERTGGSVSTLTIQRTQQEDSAVYLCASSTTGEGITEAFFGQGTRLTVV.

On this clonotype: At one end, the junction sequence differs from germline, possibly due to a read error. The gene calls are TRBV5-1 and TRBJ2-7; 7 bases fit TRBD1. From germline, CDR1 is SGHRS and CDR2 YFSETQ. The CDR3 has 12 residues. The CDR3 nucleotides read TGCGACAGCAGCAGGGACAGCTACGAGCAGTACTTC. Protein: CDSSRDSYEQYF.

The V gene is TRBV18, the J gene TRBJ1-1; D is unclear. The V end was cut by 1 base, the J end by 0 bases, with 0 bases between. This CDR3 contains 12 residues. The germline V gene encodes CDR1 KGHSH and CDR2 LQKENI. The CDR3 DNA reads TGTGCCAGCTCACCACTGAACACTGAAGCTTTCTTT. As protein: CASSPLNTEAFF.

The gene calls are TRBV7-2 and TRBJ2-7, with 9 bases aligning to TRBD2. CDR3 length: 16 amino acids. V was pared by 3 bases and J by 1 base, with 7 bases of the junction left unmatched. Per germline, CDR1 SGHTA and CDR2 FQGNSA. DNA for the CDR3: TGTGCCAGCAGCTTCCCCGAGCTAGCGGGGTCCTACGAGCAGTACTTC. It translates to CASSFPELAGSYEQYF. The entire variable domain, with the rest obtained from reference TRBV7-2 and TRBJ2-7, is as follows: GAGVSQSPSNKVTEKGKDVELRCDPISGHTALYWYRQSLGQGLEFLIYFQGNSAPDKSGLPSDRFSAERTGGSVSTLTIQRTQQEDSAVYLCASSFPELAGSYEQYFGPGTRLTVT.

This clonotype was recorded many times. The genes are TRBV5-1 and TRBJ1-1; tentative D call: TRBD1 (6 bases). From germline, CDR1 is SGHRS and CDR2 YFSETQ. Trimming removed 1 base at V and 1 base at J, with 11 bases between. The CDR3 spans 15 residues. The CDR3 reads CASSLTGFTNTEAFF. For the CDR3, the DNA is TGCGCCAGCAGCTTGACAGGGTTTACGAACACTGAAGCTTTCTTT. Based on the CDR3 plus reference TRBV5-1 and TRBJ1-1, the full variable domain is KAGVTQTPRYLIKTRGQQVTLSCSPISGHRSVSWYQQTPGQGLQFLFEYFSETQRNKGNFPGRFSGRQFSNSRSEMNVSTLELGDSALYLCASSLTGFTNTEAFFGQGTRLTVV.